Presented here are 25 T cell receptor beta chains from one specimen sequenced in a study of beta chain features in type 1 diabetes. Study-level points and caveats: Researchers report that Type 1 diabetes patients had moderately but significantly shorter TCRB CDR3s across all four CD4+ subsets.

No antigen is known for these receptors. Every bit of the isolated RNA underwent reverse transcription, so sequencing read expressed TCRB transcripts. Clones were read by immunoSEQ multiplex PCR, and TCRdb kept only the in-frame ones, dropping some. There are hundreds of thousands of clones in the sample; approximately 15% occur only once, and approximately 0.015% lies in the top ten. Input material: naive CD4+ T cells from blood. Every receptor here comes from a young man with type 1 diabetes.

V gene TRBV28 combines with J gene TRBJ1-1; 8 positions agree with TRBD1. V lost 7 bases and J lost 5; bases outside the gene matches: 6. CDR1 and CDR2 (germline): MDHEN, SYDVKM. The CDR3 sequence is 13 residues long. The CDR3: CASITGGLTEAFF. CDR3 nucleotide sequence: TGTGCCAGCATAACAGGGGGGTTAACTGAAGCTTTCTTT.

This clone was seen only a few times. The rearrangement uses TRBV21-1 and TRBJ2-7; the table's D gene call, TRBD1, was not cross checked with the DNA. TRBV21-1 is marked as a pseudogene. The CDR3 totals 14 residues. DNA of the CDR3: TGTGCCAGCAGCTTCCAGGGGAGAGATGACGAGCAGTACTTC. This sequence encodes CASSFQGRDDEQYF.

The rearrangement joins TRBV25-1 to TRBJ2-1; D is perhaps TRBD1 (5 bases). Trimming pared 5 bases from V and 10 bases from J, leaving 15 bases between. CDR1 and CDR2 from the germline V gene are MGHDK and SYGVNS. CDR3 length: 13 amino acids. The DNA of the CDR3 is TGTGCCAGCAGTTTTAGGGGCAGCGCCGAGCAGTTCTTC. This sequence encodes CASSFRGSAEQFF.

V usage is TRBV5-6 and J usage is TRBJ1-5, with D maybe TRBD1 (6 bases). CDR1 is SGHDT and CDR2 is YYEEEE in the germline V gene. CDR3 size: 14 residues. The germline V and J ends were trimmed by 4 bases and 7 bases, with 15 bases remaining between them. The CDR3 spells CASSRWEGGQPQHF. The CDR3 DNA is TGTGCCAGCAGCCGCTGGGAGGGGGGCCAGCCCCAGCATTTT.

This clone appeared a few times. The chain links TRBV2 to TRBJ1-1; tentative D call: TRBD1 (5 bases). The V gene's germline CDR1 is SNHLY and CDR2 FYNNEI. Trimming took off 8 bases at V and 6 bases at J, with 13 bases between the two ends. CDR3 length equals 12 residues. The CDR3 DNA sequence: TGTGCCAGCTCCAGGGAGGTCGCTGAAGCTTTCTTT. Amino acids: CASSREVAEAFF.

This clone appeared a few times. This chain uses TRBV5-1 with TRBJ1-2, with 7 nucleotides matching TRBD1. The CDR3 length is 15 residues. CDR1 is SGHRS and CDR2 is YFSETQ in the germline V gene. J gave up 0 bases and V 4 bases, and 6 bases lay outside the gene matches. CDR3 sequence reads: CASSRATGTNYGYTF. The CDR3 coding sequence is TGCGCCAGCAGCCGTGCGACAGGGACTAACTATGGCTACACCTTC.

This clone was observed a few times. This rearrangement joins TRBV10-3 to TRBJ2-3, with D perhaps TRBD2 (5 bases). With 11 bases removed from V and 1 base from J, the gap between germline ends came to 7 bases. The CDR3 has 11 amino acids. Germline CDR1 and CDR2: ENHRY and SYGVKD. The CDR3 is CAARGTDTQYF. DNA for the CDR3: TGTGCCGCGCGGGGCACAGATACGCAGTATTTT.

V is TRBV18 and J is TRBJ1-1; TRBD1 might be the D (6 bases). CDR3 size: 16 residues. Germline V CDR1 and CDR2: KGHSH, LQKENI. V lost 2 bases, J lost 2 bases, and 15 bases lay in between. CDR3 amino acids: CASSPRMGAPNTEAFF. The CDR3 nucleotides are TGTGCCAGCTCACCAAGGATGGGGGCCCCTAACACTGAAGCTTTCTTT. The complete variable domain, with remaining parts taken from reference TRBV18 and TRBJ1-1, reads NAGVMQNPRHLVRRRGQEARLRCSPMKGHSHVYWYRQLPEEGLKFMVYLQKENIIDESGMPKERFSAEFPKEGPSILRIQQVVRGDSAAYFCASSPRMGAPNTEAFFGQGTRLTVV.

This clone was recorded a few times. CDR3 region: CASGLELGTQYF. The CDR3 DNA is TGTGCTAGTGGTTTGGAGCTAGGGACCCAGTACTTC. The V call is TRBV12-5, the J call TRBJ2-5; no reliable D call. The CDR3 runs 12 residues. Germline V gives CDR1 LGHNT, CDR2 FRNRAP. Trimming cost V 1 base and J 7 bases, with 7 bases left between them.

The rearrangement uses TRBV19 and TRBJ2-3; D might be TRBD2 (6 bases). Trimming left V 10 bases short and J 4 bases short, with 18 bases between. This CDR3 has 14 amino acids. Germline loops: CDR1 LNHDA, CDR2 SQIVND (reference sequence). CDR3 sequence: CAMGVGGGSDTQYF. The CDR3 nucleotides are TGTGCCATGGGGGTCGGGGGTGGATCAGATACGCAGTATTTT.

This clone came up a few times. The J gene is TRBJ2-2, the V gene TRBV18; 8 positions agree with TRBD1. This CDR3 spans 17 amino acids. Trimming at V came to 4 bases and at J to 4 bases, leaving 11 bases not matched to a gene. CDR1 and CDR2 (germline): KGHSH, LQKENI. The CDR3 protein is CASSLYSQGARTGELFF. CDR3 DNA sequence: TGTGCCAGCTCACTCTACTCGCAGGGGGCTCGCACCGGGGAGCTGTTTTTT.

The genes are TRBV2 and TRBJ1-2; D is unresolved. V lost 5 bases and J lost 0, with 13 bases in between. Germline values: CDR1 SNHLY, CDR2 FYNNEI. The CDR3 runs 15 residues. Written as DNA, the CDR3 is TGTGCCAGCAGTTTGCTAGTCCAGACTAACTATGGCTACACCTTC. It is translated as CASSLLVQTNYGYTF.

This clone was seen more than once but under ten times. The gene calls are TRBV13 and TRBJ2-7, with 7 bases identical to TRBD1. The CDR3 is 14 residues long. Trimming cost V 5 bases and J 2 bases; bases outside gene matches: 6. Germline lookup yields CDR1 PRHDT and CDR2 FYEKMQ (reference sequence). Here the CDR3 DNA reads TGTGCCAGCAGCCGATTCGGGACAGCCTACGAGCAGTACTTC. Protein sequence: CASSRFGTAYEQYF.

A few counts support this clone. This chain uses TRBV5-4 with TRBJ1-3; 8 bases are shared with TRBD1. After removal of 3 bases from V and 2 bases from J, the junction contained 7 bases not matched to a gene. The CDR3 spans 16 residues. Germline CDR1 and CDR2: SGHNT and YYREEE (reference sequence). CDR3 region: CASSWNQDRAGNTIYF. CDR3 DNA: TGTGCCAGCAGCTGGAATCAGGACAGGGCTGGAAACACCATATATTTT.

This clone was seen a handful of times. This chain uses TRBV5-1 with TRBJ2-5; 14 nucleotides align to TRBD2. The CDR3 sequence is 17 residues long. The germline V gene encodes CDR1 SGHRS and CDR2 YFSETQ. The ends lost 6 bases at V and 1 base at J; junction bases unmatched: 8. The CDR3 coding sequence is TGCGCCAGCACCCGACTAGCGGGAGGGACCTTCCAAGAGACCCAGTACTTC. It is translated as CASTRLAGGTFQETQYF.

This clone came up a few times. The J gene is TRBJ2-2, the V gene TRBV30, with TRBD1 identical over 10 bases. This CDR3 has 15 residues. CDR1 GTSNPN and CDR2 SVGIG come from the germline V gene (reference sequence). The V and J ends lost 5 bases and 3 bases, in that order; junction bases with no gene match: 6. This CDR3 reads CAWVEGQGYTGELFF. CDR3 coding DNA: TGTGCCTGGGTTGAGGGACAGGGGTACACCGGGGAGCTGTTTTTT.

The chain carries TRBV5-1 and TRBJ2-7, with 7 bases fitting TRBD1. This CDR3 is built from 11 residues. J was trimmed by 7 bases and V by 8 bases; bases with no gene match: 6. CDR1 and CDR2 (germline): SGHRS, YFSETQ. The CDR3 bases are TGCGCCAGTCGGGACAGCTCAGAGCAGTACTTC. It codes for CASRDSSEQYF.

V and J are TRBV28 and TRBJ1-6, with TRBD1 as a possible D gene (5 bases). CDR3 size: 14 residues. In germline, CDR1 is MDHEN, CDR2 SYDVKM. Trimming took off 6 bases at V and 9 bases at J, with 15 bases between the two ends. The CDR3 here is CASRHPRVPSPLHF. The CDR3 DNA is TGTGCCAGCAGGCACCCCAGGGTTCCTTCACCCCTCCACTTT. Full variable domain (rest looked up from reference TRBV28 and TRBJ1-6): DVKVTQSSRYLVKRTGEKVFLECVQDMDHENMFWYRQDPGLGLRLIYFSYDVKMKEKGDIPEGYSVSREKKERFSLILESASTNQTSMYLCASRHPRVPSPLHFGNGTRLTVT.

DNA of the CDR3: TGCGCCAGCAGCCTGGATAGGAGGGGCAGTGAGCAGTTCTTC. This translates into CASSLDRRGSEQFF. The rearrangement links TRBV5-1 to TRBJ2-1; D may be TRBD2 (6 bases). Germline V gives CDR1 SGHRS, CDR2 YFSETQ. V shed 4 bases and J shed 9 bases, with 17 bases lying between them. The CDR3 has 14 residues.

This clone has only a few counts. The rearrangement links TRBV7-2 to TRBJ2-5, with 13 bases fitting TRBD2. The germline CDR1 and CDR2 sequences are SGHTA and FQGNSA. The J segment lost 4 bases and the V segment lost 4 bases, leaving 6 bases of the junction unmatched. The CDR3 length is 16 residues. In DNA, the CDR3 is TGTGCCAGCAGCTACAGGACTAGCGGGGGATCAGAGACCCAGTACTTC. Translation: CASSYRTSGGSETQYF.

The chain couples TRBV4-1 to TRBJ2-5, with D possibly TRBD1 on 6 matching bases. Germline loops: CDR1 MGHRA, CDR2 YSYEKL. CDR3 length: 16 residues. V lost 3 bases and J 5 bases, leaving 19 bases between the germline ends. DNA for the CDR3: TGCGCCAGCAGCCAGAGCCGGGACACTAATAGGGAGACCCAGTACTTC. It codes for CASSQSRDTNRETQYF.

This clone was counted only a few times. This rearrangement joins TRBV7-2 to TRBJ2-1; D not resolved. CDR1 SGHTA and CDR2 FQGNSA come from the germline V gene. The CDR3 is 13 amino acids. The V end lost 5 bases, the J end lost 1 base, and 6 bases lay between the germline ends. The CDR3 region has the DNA TGTGCCAGCAGCCCTCGGTCCTACAATGAGCAGTTCTTC. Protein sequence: CASSPRSYNEQFF.

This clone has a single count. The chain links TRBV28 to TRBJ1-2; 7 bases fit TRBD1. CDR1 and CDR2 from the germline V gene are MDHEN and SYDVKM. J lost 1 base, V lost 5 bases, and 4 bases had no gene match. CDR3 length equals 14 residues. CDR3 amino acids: CASSPGQDNYGYTF. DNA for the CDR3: TGTGCCAGCAGTCCCGGACAGGATAACTATGGCTACACCTTC.

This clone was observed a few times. CDR3 coding DNA: TGTGCCAGCAGCCCCCGGGGACTAGCGTCAGATACGCAGTATTTT. It translates to CASSPRGLASDTQYF. The rearrangement joins TRBV5-4 to TRBJ2-3; 10 bases fit TRBD2. The germline V gene encodes CDR1 SGHNT and CDR2 YYREEE (reference sequence). Trimming took 4 bases from V and 4 from J; bases not matched to a gene: 6. The CDR3 covers 15 residues. The whole variable domain, filled in from reference TRBV5-4 and TRBJ2-3, reads ETGVTQSPTHLIKTRGQQVTLRCSSQSGHNTVSWYQQALGQGPQFIFQYYREEENGRGNFPPRFSGLQFPNYSSELNVNALELDDSALYLCASSPRGLASDTQYFGPGTRLTVL.

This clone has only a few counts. In DNA form, the CDR3 reads TGTGCCTGGAGTGTCGCCTTTTTACTGACTCCTGGTCCCATAGCCAAAAACATTCAGTACTTC. Its translation: CAWSVAFLLTPGPIAKNIQYF. The chain has TRBV30 and TRBJ2-4; D gene unclear. This CDR3 is built from 21 residues. Germline assignment: CDR1 GTSNPN and CDR2 SVGIG (reference sequence). Trimming removed 0 bases at V and 0 bases at J, with 27 bases between. The full variable domain, with the rest looked up from reference TRBV30 and TRBJ2-4, is SQTIHQWPATLVQPVGSPLSLECTVEGTSNPNLYWYRQAAGRGLQLLFYSVGIGQISSEVPQNLSASRPQDRQFILSSKKLLLSDSGFYLCAWSVAFLLTPGPIAKNIQYFGAGTRLSVL.